Presented here are 22 T cell receptor beta chains from one specimen sequenced in a study of CD8 T cells in Susac syndrome. Reverse transcription of about 0.5 to 1 ug RNA used random hexamers. MiXCR was run by TCRdb on the immunoSEQ multiplex PCR reads, yielding one entry per CDR3 protein. The table has about 140,000 distinct CDR3 sequences, about 94% seen once. Sequencing was done on a sample of CD8+ T cells from PBMCs. The receptors were gathered from a human donor in good health.

DNA of the CDR3: TGTGCCAGCAGTGTAGCCGGGACTAGGGTAACCTACGAGCAGTACTTC. Translating it yields CASSVAGTRVTYEQYF. The chain joins TRBV2 to TRBJ2-7, with 8 bases aligning to TRBD2. The CDR3 has 16 residues. CDR1 and CDR2 (germline): SNHLY, FYNNEI. The junction had 10 bases not matched to a gene; V was cut back by 4 bases and J by 2 bases.

The chain couples TRBV6-2 or TRBV6-3 to TRBJ1-2, with unresolved D. Deletions cut 2 bases from V and 7 bases from J, with 8 bases between. The CDR3 runs 12 residues. Per the germline V gene, CDR1 is MNHEY and CDR2 is SVGEGT. CDR3 protein: CASSYPESGYTF. CDR3 nucleotide sequence: TGTGCCAGCAGTTACCCCGAAAGTGGCTACACCTTC.

V usage is TRBV13 and J usage is TRBJ2-7; TRBD2 matches 10 bases. The length of the CDR3 is 16 residues. Trimming at V came to 6 bases and at J to 2 bases, leaving 10 bases not matched to a gene. CDR1 PRHDT and CDR2 FYEKMQ come from the germline V gene (reference sequence). In nucleotides, the CDR3 is TGTGCCAGCAGTCCGATCCAGCGGGAGGGCACCTACGAGCAGTACTTC. This encodes CASSPIQREGTYEQYF.

J is TRBJ2-2 and V is TRBV20-1; 10 bases agree with TRBD1. Looked up from germline, CDR1 is DFQATT and CDR2 is SNEGSKA (reference sequence). CDR3 length: 18 residues. Trimming cost V 3 bases and J 1 base; bases outside gene matches: 11. The CDR3 nucleotides are TGCAGTGCTAGTGGTGGAGTTGGGACAGGGGTGAACACCGGGGAGCTGTTTTTT. It specifies CSASGGVGTGVNTGELFF.

This clonotype was recorded once. The V gene is TRBV9, the J gene TRBJ2-1; TRBD2 is a possible D gene (6 bases). V shed 0 bases and J shed 0 bases, with 13 bases lying between them. Per germline, CDR1 SGDLS and CDR2 YYNGEE. The CDR3 consists of 17 residues. The DNA for the CDR3 is TGTGCCAGCAGCGTAGGTTCCCGGGAGCGCTCCTACAATGAGCAGTTCTTC. Translating gives CASSVGSRERSYNEQFF.

V usage is TRBV2 and J usage is TRBJ1-2; D unresolved. CDR1 SNHLY and CDR2 FYNNEI come from the germline V gene. The CDR3 spans 13 residues. The V end was cut by 8 bases, the J end by 0 bases, with 10 bases between. The CDR3 bases are TGTGCCAGCGCGGGCGGGGCTAACTATGGCTACACCTTC. Amino acid sequence: CASAGGANYGYTF.

The J gene is TRBJ2-7, the V gene TRBV5-1; TRBD1 agrees at 11 bases. Germline loops: CDR1 SGHRS, CDR2 YFSETQ. V lost 3 bases to trimming and J lost 0 bases; unmatched junction nucleotides: 2. This CDR3 has 15 amino acids. As DNA, the CDR3 is TGCGCCAGCAGCTCAGGGACAGGGGGCTCCTACGAGCAGTACTTC. It yields the protein CASSSGTGGSYEQYF.

The chain couples TRBV6-5 to TRBJ2-1; weak D call: TRBD1 (6 bases). Trimming left V 6 bases short and J 9 bases short, with 18 bases between. This CDR3 has 14 residues. Germline V lookup: CDR1 MNHEY, CDR2 SVGAGI. CDR3 sequence: CASRALWTESEQFF. DNA for the CDR3: TGTGCCAGCAGAGCACTGTGGACAGAGAGTGAGCAGTTCTTC.

The V gene is TRBV5-1, the J gene TRBJ2-1; D gene unclear. Germline V gene sequence: CDR1 SGHRS, CDR2 YFSETQ. The length of the CDR3 is 13 residues. The V end lost 0 bases, the J end lost 7 bases, and 8 bases lay between the germline ends. CDR3 sequence: CASSLVGWNEQFF. For the CDR3, the DNA is TGCGCCAGCAGCTTGGTAGGGTGGAATGAGCAGTTCTTC.

The rearrangement uses TRBV9 and TRBJ2-1, with TRBD2 matching 13 bases. Germline values: CDR1 SGDLS, CDR2 YYNGEE. The junction had 9 bases not matched to a gene; V was cut back by 4 bases and J by 8 bases. The CDR3 has 16 residues. CDR3 residues: CASSRRTSGSNHEQFF. CDR3 DNA sequence: TGTGCCAGCAGCCGTAGGACTAGCGGGAGTAACCATGAGCAGTTCTTC.

The chain employs TRBV27 and TRBJ2-3; D is ambiguous. V lost 5 bases to trimming and J lost 2 bases, with 8 bases between them. Germline V lookup: CDR1 MNHEY, CDR2 SMNVEV (reference sequence). The CDR3 extends over 13 amino acids. This chain's CDR3 is CASSPSATDTQYF. The DNA for the CDR3 is TGTGCCAGCAGTCCCTCGGCCACAGATACGCAGTATTTT.

This chain connects TRBV12-3 or TRBV12-4 to TRBJ2-4; weak D call: TRBD1 (6 bases). The ends were cut back, 8 bases at V and 7 bases at J, with 12 bases in the middle. The CDR3 is 12 amino acids. The CDR3 reads CASRGQRNIQYF. Here the CDR3 DNA reads TGTGCCAGCCGCGGACAGAGGAACATTCAGTACTTC.

The rearrangement joins TRBV7-9 to TRBJ2-5; the D gene is possibly TRBD2 (6 bases). Germline loops: CDR1 SEHNR, CDR2 FQNEAQ (reference sequence). Trimming removed 6 bases from V and 1 base from J, with 12 bases in between. The CDR3 is made up of 14 amino acids. The CDR3 sequence is CASSLGGIQETQYF. In nucleotides, the CDR3 is TGTGCCAGCAGTCTTGGGGGGATCCAAGAGACCCAGTACTTC.

The V call is TRBV3-1, the J call TRBJ2-1; D not resolved. Germline V gives CDR1 LGHDT, CDR2 YNNKEL (reference sequence). Deletions cut 1 base from V and 6 bases from J, with 13 bases between. This CDR3 region has 15 residues. CDR3 in amino acids: CASSQGSVASNEQFF. The CDR3 DNA sequence: TGTGCCAGCAGCCAAGGGAGCGTAGCCAGCAATGAGCAGTTCTTC.

This chain joins TRBV2 and TRBJ2-1; TRBD2 is a possible D gene (5 bases). The CDR3 totals 12 residues. The germline V gene has CDR1 SNHLY and CDR2 FYNNEI. Between the trimmed V and J ends, which lost 3 bases and 14 bases, there was a span of 14 bases. The CDR3 loop is CASSDLTGLEFF. The CDR3 nucleotides are TGTGCCAGCAGTGATCTAACTGGACTTGAGTTCTTC.

The V call is TRBV5-4, the J call TRBJ2-7; D is undetermined. The V end was cut by 0 bases, the J end by 5 bases, with 12 bases between. Germline assignment: CDR1 SGHNT and CDR2 YYREEE (reference sequence). This CDR3 comprises 14 residues. This CDR3 reads CASSLAGQKDEQYF. CDR3 DNA: TGTGCCAGCAGCTTGGCCGGGCAGAAAGACGAGCAGTACTTC. Full variable domain (missing parts from reference TRBV5-4 and TRBJ2-7): ETGVTQSPTHLIKTRGQQVTLRCSSQSGHNTVSWYQQALGQGPQFIFQYYREEENGRGNFPPRFSGLQFPNYSSELNVNALELDDSALYLCASSLAGQKDEQYFGPGTRLTVT.

V usage is TRBV6-5 and J usage is TRBJ1-5; perhaps TRBD1 as D (5 bases). The germline gives CDR1 MNHEY, CDR2 SVGAGI. The CDR3 is made up of 13 amino acids. Between the trimmed V and J ends, which lost 7 bases and 4 bases, there was a span of 11 bases. CDR3 DNA sequence: TGTGCCAGCATGGACATCTTGAATCAGCCCCAGCATTTT. Protein sequence: CASMDILNQPQHF.

V gene TRBV30 combines with J gene TRBJ2-1, with D tentatively TRBD1 or TRBD2 (6 bases each). The CDR3 runs 14 residues. V was trimmed by 2 bases and J by 4 bases, leaving 12 bases between them. In germline, CDR1 is GTSNPN, CDR2 SVGIG (reference sequence). The DNA of the CDR3 is TGTGCCTGGAGTCTCGGAGGGGGTTACAATGAGCAGTTCTTC. It is translated as CAWSLGGGYNEQFF.

This sequence joins TRBV4-3 and TRBJ2-7; D ambiguous. The CDR3 has 13 residues. Germline loops: CDR1 LGHNA, CDR2 YSLEER. The V gene lost 1 base and the J gene lost 3 bases, with 7 bases spanning the gap. In DNA, the CDR3 is TGCGCCAGCAGCCAAGCTCGCTACTACGAGCAGTACTTC. It codes for CASSQARYYEQYF.

The gene calls are TRBV23-1 and TRBJ2-3; 7 bases fit TRBD1. TRBV23-1 is annotated as an ORF whose role is uncertain. The CDR3 consists of 18 residues. Unmatched junction bases numbered 12, after V lost 1 base and J lost 2 bases. The CDR3 protein is CASSQFSPGQRVTDTQYF. The CDR3 DNA reads as TGCGCCAGCAGTCAATTCTCGCCGGGACAGCGTGTCACAGATACGCAGTATTTT.

The V gene is TRBV15, the J gene TRBJ2-3; D is ambiguous. The CDR3 extends over 15 amino acids. V gave up 1 base and J gave up 2 bases, with 10 bases separating them. Per the germline V gene, CDR1 is LNHNV and CDR2 is YYDKDF (reference sequence). The DNA of the CDR3 is TGTGCCACCAGCAGAGTCGTTCTGAACACAGATACGCAGTATTTT. Its translation: CATSRVVLNTDTQYF.

The chain uses TRBV2 and TRBJ2-1; 10 nucleotides agree with TRBD2. Germline V lookup: CDR1 SNHLY, CDR2 FYNNEI. CDR3 length equals 13 residues. Losses at the gene ends were 9 bases for V and 5 bases for J; bases not matched to a gene: 4. The CDR3 loop reads CASAGLANNEQFF. The CDR3 DNA reads as TGTGCCAGTGCGGGACTAGCGAACAATGAGCAGTTCTTC. Drawing the rest from reference TRBV2 and TRBJ2-1, the complete variable domain is EPEVTQTPSHQVTQMGQEVILRCVPISNHLYFYWYRQILGQKVEFLVSFYNNEISEKSEIFDDQFSVERPDGSNFTLKIRSTKLEDSAMYFCASAGLANNEQFFGPGTRLTVL.